This T cell receptor beta chain derives from a study of control samples from healthy donors and cancer patients. The CDR3 length is 15 residues. CDR1 is SGHRS and CDR2 is YFSETQ in the germline V gene. The assay was immunoSEQ multiplex PCR, and TCRdb's table has in-frame clones only and misses some. This sample carries 150,000 to 180,000 clones, more than 85% of them seen once, and the ten largest clones take under 2.5%. As to this clone: An end of the junction differs from the germline gene, which may be a read error.

The chain combines TRBV5-1 with TRBJ2-7, with TRBD1 matching 11 bases. The sequence derives from a man between 50 and 59 years old in good health. The source material was blood. CDR3 in DNA: TGCGCCAGCAGTTTGGGGACAGGGGGTATTTACGAGCAGTACTTC. It is translated as CASSLGTGGIYEQYF.